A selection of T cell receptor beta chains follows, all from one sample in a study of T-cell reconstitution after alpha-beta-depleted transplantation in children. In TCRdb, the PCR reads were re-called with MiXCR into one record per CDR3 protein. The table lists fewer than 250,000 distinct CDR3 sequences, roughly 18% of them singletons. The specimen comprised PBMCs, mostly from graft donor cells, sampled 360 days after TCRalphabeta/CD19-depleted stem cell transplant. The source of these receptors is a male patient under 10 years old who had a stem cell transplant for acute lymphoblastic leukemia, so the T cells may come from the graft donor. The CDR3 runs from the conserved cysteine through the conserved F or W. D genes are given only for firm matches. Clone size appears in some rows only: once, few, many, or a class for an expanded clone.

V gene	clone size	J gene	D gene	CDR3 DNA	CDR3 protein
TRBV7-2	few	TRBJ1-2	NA	TGTGCCAGCAGCTTCTCAGGGATCTCTGGCTACACCTTC	CASSFSGISGYTF
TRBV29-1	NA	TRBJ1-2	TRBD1	TGCAGCGCCGGGACAGACCTTTCTAACTATGGCTACACCTTC	CSAGTDLSNYGYTF
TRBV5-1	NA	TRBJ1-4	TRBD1	TGCGCCAGCCAATTGACAGGGGAGCGGAATGAAAAACTGTTTTTT	CASQLTGERNEKLFF
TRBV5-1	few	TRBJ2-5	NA	TGCGCCAGCAGCTCAAGCGGTTTTGACCAAGAGACCCAGTACTTC	CASSSSGFDQETQYF
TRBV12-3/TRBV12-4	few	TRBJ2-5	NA	TGTGCCAGCAGTACACAGGGTCTGCAGACCCAGTACTTC	CASSTQGLQTQYF
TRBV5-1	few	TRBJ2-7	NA	TGCGCCAGCAGCTTGACTGGAGGGATAGCGGCCTACGAGCAGTACTTC	CASSLTGGIAAYEQYF
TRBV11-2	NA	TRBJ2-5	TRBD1	TGTGCCAGCAGAACGACAGGGGGTGGAGAGACCCAGTACTTC	CASRTTGGGETQYF
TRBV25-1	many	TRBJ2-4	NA	TGTGCCAGCAGTAGTAGGCAGAATCCGAAAGCCAAAAACATTCAGTACTTC	CASSSRQNPKAKNIQYF
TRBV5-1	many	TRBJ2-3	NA	TGCGCCAGCAGGCCCCCGACAGCCAGCACAGATACGCAGTATTTT	CASRPPTASTDTQYF
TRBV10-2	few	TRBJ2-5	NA	TGCGCCAGCAGCTTAACTCAAGCGGGGACCCAGTACTTC	CASSLTQAGTQYF
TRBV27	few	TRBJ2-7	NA	TGTGCCAGCAGCGGACCGAACTACGAGCAGTACTTC	CASSGPNYEQYF
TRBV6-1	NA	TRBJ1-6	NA	TGTGCCAGCAGTGAATTCCCCCCGAGTGAAGCTTGGGGTTCACCCCTCCACTTT	CASSEFPPSEAWGSPLHF
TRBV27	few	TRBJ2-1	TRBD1	TGTGCCAGCAGTTTCGACAGGGATCATGAGCAGTTCTTC	CASSFDRDHEQFF
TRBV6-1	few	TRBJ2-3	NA	TGTGCCAGCAACCCCCGGGGTCGAGATACGCAGTATTTT	CASNPRGRDTQYF
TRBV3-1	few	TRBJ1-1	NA	TGTGCCAGCAGCCAGCACAGGCTCTCGGTAGAAGCTTTCTTT	CASSQHRLSVEAFF
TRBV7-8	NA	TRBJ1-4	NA	TGTGCCAGCAGCTTAAACAATCTGAATGAAAAACTGTTTTTT	CASSLNNLNEKLFF
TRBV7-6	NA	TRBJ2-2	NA	TGTGCCAGCAGCTTAGTTTTGGGGGCGCGGACCGGGGAGCTGTTTTTT	CASSLVLGARTGELFF
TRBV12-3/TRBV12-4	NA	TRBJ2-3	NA	TGTGCCAGCAGCCATCCTCCGCGTGGAGATACGCAGTATTTT	CASSHPPRGDTQYF
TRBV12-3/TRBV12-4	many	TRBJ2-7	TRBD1	TGTGCCAGCAGCCCGGACAGGGGCGGGTACGAGCAGTACTTC	CASSPDRGGYEQYF
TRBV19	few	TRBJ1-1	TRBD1	TGTGCCAGTAGTTTCCGGACAGGGATGGGCACTGAAGCTTTCTTT	CASSFRTGMGTEAFF
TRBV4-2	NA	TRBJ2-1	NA	TGTGCCAGCAGCCAAGACCGTTACGGGGGTAATGAGCAGTTCTTC	CASSQDRYGGNEQFF
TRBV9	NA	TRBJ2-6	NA	TGTGCCAGCAGCGTAGATGGGGACGTCCTGACTTTC	CASSVDGDVLTF
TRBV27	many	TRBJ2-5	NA	TGTGCCAGCGCCTCAGTAGTACGGGAGACCCAGTACTTC	CASASVVRETQYF
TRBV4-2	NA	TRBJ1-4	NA	TGTGCCAGCAGCCCACAGGTTACAACTAATGAAAAACTGTTTTTT	CASSPQVTTNEKLFF
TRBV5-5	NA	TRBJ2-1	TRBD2	TGTGCCAGCAGGCCCCCGGGGGGGTGGGACAATGAGCAGTTCTTC	CASRPPGGWDNEQFF
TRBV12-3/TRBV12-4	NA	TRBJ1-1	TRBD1	TGTGCCAGCAGACCAAATTGGGGGACAGCCGAGAACACTGAAGCTTTCTTT	CASRPNWGTAENTEAFF
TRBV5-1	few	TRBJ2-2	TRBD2	TGCGCCAGCCGGAGCGGGATGGAGCTGTTTTTT	CASRSGMELFF
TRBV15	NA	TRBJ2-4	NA	TGTGCCACCAGCAGAGATCTGGGGGCCAAAAACATTCAGTACTTC	CATSRDLGAKNIQYF
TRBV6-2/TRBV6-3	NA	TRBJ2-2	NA	TGTGCCAGCGGCCGACCGGGACTTCCCACCGGGGAGCTGTTTTTT	CASGRPGLPTGELFF
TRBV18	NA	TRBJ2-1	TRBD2	TGTGCCAGCTCACCACACGGGAAGACTAGCGGGGATCGCTATAATGAGCAGTTCTTC	CASSPHGKTSGDRYNEQFF
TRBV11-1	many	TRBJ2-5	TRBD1	TGTGCCAGCAGCTCACCTTTTCGGGACAGGGGAGAGACCCAGTACTTC	CASSSPFRDRGETQYF
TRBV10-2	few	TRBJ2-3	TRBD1	TGCGCCAGCAGTGGGGGACAGGGGGCAACAGATACGCAGTATTTT	CASSGGQGATDTQYF
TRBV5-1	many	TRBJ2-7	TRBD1	TGCGCCAGCAGCTTGGACAGGGGCTCCTACGAGCAGTACTTC	CASSLDRGSYEQYF
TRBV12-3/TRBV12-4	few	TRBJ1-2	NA	TGTGCCAGCAGCCCGTCCCGACTTATTAACTATGGCTACACCTTC	CASSPSRLINYGYTF
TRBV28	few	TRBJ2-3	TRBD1	TGTGCCAGCAGTTTATCGCCAGGGGGTAGCACAGATACGCAGTATTTT	CASSLSPGGSTDTQYF
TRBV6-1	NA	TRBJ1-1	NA	TGTGCCAGCAAGACGGGGACGGCCGTCCCCCAAGCTTTCTTT	CASKTGTAVPQAFF
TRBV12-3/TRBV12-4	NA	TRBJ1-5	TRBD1	TGTGCCAGCAGTTCCGGGACAGGGGGCGGGCAGCCCCAGCATTTT	CASSSGTGGGQPQHF
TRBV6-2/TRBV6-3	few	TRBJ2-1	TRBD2	TGTGCCAGCAGGACTAGCGGATACAATGAGCAGTTCTTC	CASRTSGYNEQFF
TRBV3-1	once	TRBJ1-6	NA	TGTGCCAGCAGCCAAGAGCGGAGCCGTTCACCCCTCCACTTT	CASSQERSRSPLHF
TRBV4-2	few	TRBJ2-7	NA	TGTGCCAGCAGCCAAGATTTCGGAAACAGCCAAACTAACCTACAGTACTTC	CASSQDFGNSQTNLQYF
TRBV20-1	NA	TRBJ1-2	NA	TGCAGTGCTAGCCCGTCTGAAGGGCAATATGGCTACACCTTC	CSASPSEGQYGYTF
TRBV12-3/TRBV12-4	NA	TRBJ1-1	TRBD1	TGTGCCAGCAGTTTAGAGAACACAGGGGATGAAGCTTTCTTT	CASSLENTGDEAFF